Presented here are 13 T cell receptor beta chains from one specimen sequenced in a study of T-cell reconstitution after alpha-beta-depleted transplantation in children. Unique molecular identifiers were used to barcode this TCRbeta library. MiXCR, run by TCRdb on the PCR reads, gives a single entry per CDR3 protein. The data contain around 800,000 distinct CDR3 sequences, roughly 16% of them singletons. Sequenced here: PBMCs, mostly from graft donor cells, sampled 360 days after TCRalphabeta/CD19-depleted stem cell transplant. The origin of the receptors is a male patient aged 10 to 17 who had a stem cell transplant for acute lymphoblastic leukemia, so the T cells may come from the graft donor.

This clonotype was found a few times. This rearrangement joins TRBV7-9 to TRBJ1-2; D remains ambiguous. Trimming removed 3 bases from V and 8 bases from J, with 7 bases in between. The CDR3 contains 11 residues. Per the germline V gene, CDR1 is SEHNR and CDR2 is FQNEAQ (reference sequence). The CDR3 sequence: CASSFPEGYTF. The CDR3, as DNA: TGTGCCAGCAGCTTCCCCGAGGGCTACACCTTC.

This sequence joins TRBV7-3 and TRBJ2-5, with TRBD2 matching 10 bases. From germline, CDR1 is SGHTA and CDR2 FQGTGA. CDR3 length: 17 residues. V lost 2 bases and J lost 7; bases outside the gene matches: 13. The CDR3 is CASSLESSSGRIGTQYF. The CDR3 nucleotides read TGTGCCAGCAGCTTAGAGTCGTCTAGCGGGAGAATTGGGACCCAGTACTTC.

This clonotype was seen a few times. The chain combines TRBV5-4 with TRBJ2-7; a weak D match, TRBD1 (6 bases). The CDR3 runs to 14 residues. Germline assignment: CDR1 SGHNT and CDR2 YYREEE (reference sequence). Trimming took off 6 bases at V and 0 bases at J, with 13 bases between the two ends. In DNA, the CDR3 is TGTGCCAGCACCCCATACAGGGACTCCTACGAGCAGTACTTC. This encodes CASTPYRDSYEQYF.

The table lists this clonotype with a few counts. The V and J genes are TRBV4-1 and TRBJ2-7; D gene uncertain. V lost 4 bases and J lost 5, with 24 bases in between. Germline values: CDR1 MGHRA, CDR2 YSYEKL. This CDR3 region has 17 residues. The CDR3 nucleotides read TGCGCCAGCAGCCGGACCATAGGAATACTCAGCGAGGACGAGCAGTACTTC. Translated: CASSRTIGILSEDEQYF.

This clonotype was detected only a few times. The chain joins TRBV11-2 to TRBJ2-7; 7 bases align to TRBD1. The CDR3 is made up of 14 amino acids. The V gene end was trimmed by 5 bases and the J gene end by 5 bases; junction bases not matched to a gene: 9. Germline V gene data show CDR1 as SGHAT and CDR2 as FQNNGV. CDR3 sequence reads: CASSLGQAPHEQYF. The CDR3 DNA follows: TGTGCCAGCAGCCTTGGACAGGCCCCCCACGAGCAGTACTTC.

Only a few counts were recorded for this clonotype. V usage is TRBV27 and J usage is TRBJ1-5, with TRBD1 matching over 8 bases. There are 18 residues in the CDR3. Germline V gene sequence: CDR1 MNHEY, CDR2 SMNVEV (reference sequence). After removal of 3 bases from V and 0 bases from J, the junction contained 10 bases not matched to a gene. The CDR3 loop is CASSFRQGNGYSNQPQHF. CDR3 DNA: TGTGCCAGCAGTTTCCGACAGGGGAACGGTTATAGCAATCAGCCCCAGCATTTT.

This clonotype has more than one count but fewer than ten. The chain employs TRBV7-9 and TRBJ2-5; maybe TRBD2 (6 bases). The germline V and J ends were trimmed by 4 bases and 5 bases, with 11 bases remaining between them. The CDR3 has 13 amino acids. CDR1 is SEHNR and CDR2 is FQNEAQ in the germline V gene (reference sequence). The CDR3 region is CASSSTRAETQYF. CDR3 nucleotide sequence: TGTGCCAGCAGCTCGACTAGGGCGGAGACCCAGTACTTC.

Many counts were recorded for this clonotype. The DNA for the CDR3 is TGTGCCAGCAGCGTGATTAGCGGGGCTCTCAATGAGCAGTTCTTC. Its protein is CASSVISGALNEQFF. The J gene is TRBJ2-1, the V gene TRBV9; 8 bases are a match to TRBD2. Germline V lookup: CDR1 SGDLS, CDR2 YYNGEE. V lost 2 bases, J lost 6 bases, and 7 bases stayed unmatched. This CDR3 contains 15 residues. The full variable domain, in which reference TRBV9 and TRBJ2-1 provide the parts outside the CDR3, is DSGVTQTPKHLITATGQRVTLRCSPRSGDLSVYWYQQSLDQGLQFLIQYYNGEERAKGNILERFSAQQFPDLHSELNLSSLELGDSALYFCASSVISGALNEQFFGPGTRLTVL.

This clonotype was seen only a few times. The V and J genes are TRBV5-1 and TRBJ1-1; 7 bases align to TRBD1. V lost 6 bases to trimming and J lost 4 bases; unmatched junction nucleotides: 3. The V gene's germline CDR1 is SGHRS and CDR2 YFSETQ. This CDR3 has 12 amino acids. The CDR3 here is CASINRGTEAFF. CDR3 nucleotide sequence: TGCGCCAGCATCAACAGGGGCACTGAAGCTTTCTTT.

The chain joins TRBV6-1 to TRBJ2-7; 14 positions match TRBD2. CDR1 MNHNS and CDR2 SASEGT come from the germline V gene. Trimming removed 9 bases from V and 3 bases from J; junction bases left unmatched: 16. The CDR3 has 18 amino acids. The CDR3 region has the DNA TGTGCCAGTAAGACCAGCCCGGGACTAGCGGGAGAGGGCTACGAGCAGTACTTC. Amino acid sequence: CASKTSPGLAGEGYEQYF.

This clonotype occurred a few times. The rearrangement joins TRBV5-1 to TRBJ2-4, with a possible D match to TRBD1 (6 bases). CDR1 and CDR2 from the germline V gene are SGHRS and YFSETQ. V lost 0 bases to trimming and J lost 0 bases, with 19 bases between them. The CDR3 sequence is 19 residues long. The CDR3 loop reads CASSLDGTSSSLAKNIQYF. The CDR3 nucleotides read TGCGCCAGCAGCTTGGACGGGACATCCTCCTCCCTAGCCAAAAACATTCAGTACTTC.

The V and J genes are TRBV6-1 and TRBJ2-7, with D maybe TRBD2 (6 bases). The V and J ends lost 2 bases and 1 base respectively, with 12 bases between them. The germline CDR1 and CDR2 sequences are MNHNS and SASEGT. The CDR3 runs 15 residues. The DNA of the CDR3 is TGTGCCAGCAGTGAAAGTGGCGGGGCATCCTACGAGCAGTACTTC. Translation: CASSESGGASYEQYF.

This clonotype was seen ten or more times. This chain connects TRBV12-3 or TRBV12-4 to TRBJ2-5, with TRBD2 identical over 8 bases. The CDR3 consists of 14 residues. Unmatched junction bases numbered 8, after V lost 6 bases and J lost 5 bases. The CDR3 is CASRHREGKETQYF. For the CDR3, the DNA is TGTGCCAGCAGGCACCGGGAGGGAAAGGAGACCCAGTACTTC.